These 4 T cell receptor beta chains were all obtained from the same sample, sequenced in a study of T cells in localized non-small cell lung cancer. The data were produced by immunoSEQ multiplex PCR, yet TCRdb's version contains in-frame clones alone and is incomplete. The sample contains under 35,000 clones, roughly 78% of which appear only once. This specimen was peripheral blood, taken before any cancer treatment. These receptors were obtained from a male donor older than 55 with stage III squamous cell lung carcinoma.

The chain has TRBV4-3 and TRBJ1-3, with 11 bases that match TRBD1. Germline CDR1 and CDR2: LGHNA and YSLEER. This CDR3 contains 17 residues. V shed 2 bases and J 0 bases; nucleotides not matched to a gene: 3. CDR3 nucleotides: TGCGCCAGCAGCCAACCGGGACAGGGGGTCTCTGGAAACACCATATATTTT. This encodes CASSQPGQGVSGNTIYF.

This rearrangement joins TRBV7-2 to TRBJ2-1, with D hard to call. The V and J ends lost 0 bases and 0 bases respectively, with 3 bases between them. The CDR3 is 14 residues long. Germline V lookup: CDR1 SGHTA, CDR2 FQGNSA. CDR3 protein: CASSLADSYNEQFF. CDR3 nucleotides: TGTGCCAGCAGCTTAGCGGACTCCTACAATGAGCAGTTCTTC.

CDR3 bases: TGTGCCAGCAGCTTGTTTATTAATGAAAAACTGTTTTTT. This codes for CASSLFINEKLFF. V usage is TRBV5-4 and J usage is TRBJ1-4; D not certain. Trimming took off 1 base at V and 4 bases at J, with 5 bases between the two ends. The germline V gene encodes CDR1 SGHNT and CDR2 YYREEE (reference sequence). This CDR3 comprises 13 residues.

In this sample, this clone turned up a few times. The rearrangement joins TRBV27 to TRBJ2-1; 9 bases are a match to TRBD2. V was pared by 8 bases and J by 8 bases, with 10 bases of the junction left unmatched. The CDR3 extends over 14 amino acids. The germline CDR1 and CDR2 sequences are MNHEY and SMNVEV (reference sequence). CDR3 loop: CASSGGREVDEQFF. The DNA of the CDR3 is TGTGCCAGCTCGGGCGGGAGGGAAGTAGATGAGCAGTTCTTC.